Listed below are T cell receptor beta chains from one sample, sequenced in a study of regulatory T cells in long-lasting Graves disease. TCRdb re-derived calls from the multiplex PCR reads in MiXCR, one entry per CDR3 protein. This table has 400,000 or so distinct CDR3 sequences, less than 25% appearing once. The sample here was peripheral blood mononuclear cells (PBMCs), taken when the disease was refractory, from a patient treated with antithyroid drugs. The receptors originated from a female donor with Graves disease. CDR3s include the opening cysteine and the closing phenylalanine or tryptophan. The order of the fields is D gene, clone size, CDR3 length, J gene, V gene, CDR3 DNA, CDR3 protein. The D gene is left open where the match is weak. Some rows mark clone size as missing; the rest say once, few, many or name a class of expanded clone.

D: -; size: many; length: 15; J: TRBJ1-1; V: TRBV7-2; DNA: TGTGCCAGCAGCCCGAGGACAGCCATGAACACTGAAGCTTTCTTT; CDR3: CASSPRTAMNTEAFF
D: -; size: few; length: 15; J: TRBJ1-1; V: TRBV20-1; DNA: TGCAGTGCTAGAGAAGGAGGCAGGGGTGACACTGAAGCTTTCTTT; CDR3: CSAREGGRGDTEAFF
D: TRBD2; size: many; length: 18; J: TRBJ2-6; V: TRBV28; DNA: TGTGCCAGCAGAGCCCCCCTAGCGGGAGGGCATGGGGCCAACGTCCTGACTTTC; CDR3: CASRAPLAGGHGANVLTF
D: -; size: -; length: 14; J: TRBJ2-3; V: TRBV20-1; DNA: TGCAGTGCTAGTCTGCCAGGTCACACAGATACGCAGTATTTT; CDR3: CSASLPGHTDTQYF
D: -; size: many; length: 13; J: TRBJ1-1; V: TRBV29-1; DNA: TGCAGCGTATCAGGGAACATGAACACTGAAGCTTTCTTT; CDR3: CSVSGNMNTEAFF
D: -; size: -; length: 14; J: TRBJ1-5; V: TRBV7-6; DNA: TGTGCCAGCACAAACCGGGAGAAGGGGCAGCCCCAGCATTTT; CDR3: CASTNREKGQPQHF
D: -; size: few; length: 15; J: TRBJ2-6; V: TRBV20-1; DNA: TGCAGTGCTAGAGGGTGGTTCTCTGGGGCCAACGTCCTGACTTTC; CDR3: CSARGWFSGANVLTF
D: -; size: -; length: 15; J: TRBJ1-1; V: TRBV3-1; DNA: TGTGCCAGCAGCCAAGAAGGCAGGCGGAACACTGAAGCTTTCTTT; CDR3: CASSQEGRRNTEAFF
D: -; size: few; length: 15; J: TRBJ1-1; V: TRBV19; DNA: TGTGCCAGTAGTATGTTCGGGGGGCTGAACACTGAAGCTTTCTTT; CDR3: CASSMFGGLNTEAFF
D: TRBD2; size: -; length: 16; J: TRBJ2-1; V: TRBV7-3; DNA: TGTGCCAGCAGCTCCCTCGGACTAGCCGACCTCAATGAGCAGTTCTTC; CDR3: CASSSLGLADLNEQFF
D: -; size: once; length: 11; J: TRBJ2-3; V: TRBV28; DNA: TGTGCCAGCAGCCAGGCAAATACGCAGTATTTT; CDR3: CASSQANTQYF
D: -; size: many; length: 13; J: TRBJ1-4; V: TRBV28; DNA: TGTGCCAGCAGTCGCAGGGCCAATGAAAAACTGTTTTTT; CDR3: CASSRRANEKLFF
D: -; size: few; length: 14; J: TRBJ1-4; V: TRBV19; DNA: TGTGCCAGTAGTATAGGCGGAACTAATGAAAAACTGTTTTTT; CDR3: CASSIGGTNEKLFF
D: TRBD1; size: few; length: 13; J: TRBJ1-5; V: TRBV28; DNA: TGTGCCCTGACAGGGGGCTCAGAGCAGCCCCAGCATTTT; CDR3: CALTGGSEQPQHF
D: -; size: many; length: 14; J: TRBJ2-5; V: TRBV11-2; DNA: TGTGCCAGCAGGTCCCTAGGGATCCAAGAGACCCAGTACTTC; CDR3: CASRSLGIQETQYF
D: -; size: few; length: 14; J: TRBJ2-5; V: TRBV6-5; DNA: TGTGCCAGCAGTTACTCTTGGCGGCAAGAGACCCAGTACTTC; CDR3: CASSYSWRQETQYF
D: -; size: many; length: 15; J: TRBJ2-2; V: TRBV28; DNA: TGTGCCAGCAGTTCCAGGACAGTGAACACCGGGGAGCTGTTTTTT; CDR3: CASSSRTVNTGELFF
D: TRBD2; size: -; length: 14; J: TRBJ2-7; V: TRBV5-6; DNA: TGTGCCAGCAGCTTAGGACTAGCGGGAAGTGAGCAGTACTTC; CDR3: CASSLGLAGSEQYF
D: -; size: once; length: 14; J: TRBJ2-2; V: TRBV6-2/TRBV6-3; DNA: TGTGCCAGCAGCTCCCCATTTATAACCGGGGAGCTGTTTTTT; CDR3: CASSSPFITGELFF
D: -; size: few; length: 11; J: TRBJ2-1; V: TRBV12-3/TRBV12-4; DNA: TGTGCCAGCAAGACCTACAATGAGCAGTTCTTC; CDR3: CASKTYNEQFF
D: -; size: few; length: 14; J: TRBJ2-7; V: TRBV27; DNA: TGTGCCAGCAGTTTATCCCAGGGCGTCGACGAGCAGTACTTC; CDR3: CASSLSQGVDEQYF
D: -; size: few; length: 13; J: TRBJ2-4; V: TRBV6-1; DNA: TGTGCCAGCAGTGAGGGTTTGGGTTTGATTCAGTACTTC; CDR3: CASSEGLGLIQYF
D: TRBD1; size: few; length: 15; J: TRBJ2-2; V: TRBV29-1; DNA: TGCAGCGTTACCCAGGGGGCGCGGAACACCGGGGAGCTGTTTTTT; CDR3: CSVTQGARNTGELFF
D: -; size: many; length: 13; J: TRBJ1-2; V: TRBV7-3; DNA: TGTGCCAGCAGCCCTGAGGGGAAGGTGGGCTACACCTTC; CDR3: CASSPEGKVGYTF
D: TRBD2; size: many; length: 15; J: TRBJ2-7; V: TRBV11-2; DNA: TGTGCCAGCAGCTCGCTAACTAGCGGCCCCTACGAGCAGTACTTC; CDR3: CASSSLTSGPYEQYF